The rows below give T cell receptor beta chains drawn from one sample of a study of T cells after yellow fever vaccination. TCRdb recomputed calls from the 5' RACE reads with MiXCR, one row per CDR3 protein. The table lists 100,000 to 150,000 distinct CDR3 sequences, about 7% of them singletons. The sequences come from CD4+ T cells sorted from PBMCs, collected 10 days after the first yellow fever vaccination. These receptors were taken from a man younger than 35 who received the YFV17D yellow fever vaccine. Both conserved end residues are part of each CDR3. D genes are given only for firm matches. Some rows mark clone size as missing; the rest say once, few, many or name a class of expanded clone.

>many|TRBD1|TRBV7-6|TRBJ2-4
TGTGCCAGCAGCTTGGACAGGGTGCAGTACTTC
CASSLDRVQYF
>-|-|TRBV5-6|TRBJ1-5
TGTGCCAGCAGCTTTACGGGCCTTGGTCAGCCCCAGCATTTT
CASSFTGLGQPQHF
>-|-|TRBV5-4|TRBJ2-5
TGTGCCAGCAGCTTGACAAGGGAGGAGACCCAGTACTTC
CASSLTREETQYF
>few|-|TRBV4-2|TRBJ2-2
TGTGCCAGCAGCCACCCCCCGGGGGGCCTGAACAACGGGGAGCTGTTTTTT
CASSHPPGGLNNGELFF
>many|-|TRBV11-2|TRBJ1-1
TGTGCCAGCAGCTTAGGATGGAGGGACACTGAAGCTTTCTTT
CASSLGWRDTEAFF
>many|-|TRBV7-2|TRBJ1-2
TGTGCCAGCAGCTCCGCAGGCCCCTATGGCTACACCTTC
CASSSAGPYGYTF
>-|-|TRBV7-5|TRBJ2-1
-
CISVSAVSRGARGYEQFF
>-|-|TRBV19|TRBJ1-5
TGTGCCAGTACCGGGCAGAGCTTGTGGCCCCAGCATTTT
CASTGQSLWPQHF
>many|-|TRBV24-1|TRBJ1-2
TGTGCCACCAGTGCAACGGGGAGATGGGGGCCGGTCTATGGCTACACCTTC
CATSATGRWGPVYGYTF
>-|-|TRBV5-8|TRBJ2-4
TGTGCCAGCAGCTTGGGGACCTTAATCTTAGCCAAAAACATTCAGTACTTC
CASSLGTLILAKNIQYF
>many|-|TRBV6-6|TRBJ2-5
TGTGCCAGCAGTTCTTCTACCGGTGGAAGGGGGCAAGAGACCCAGTACTTC
CASSSSTGGRGQETQYF
>many|TRBD2|TRBV5-1|TRBJ2-1
TGCGCCAGCAGCTTGACTAGCGGGGGGGCAAAGGAGCAGTTCTTC
CASSLTSGGAKEQFF
>many|-|TRBV10-3|TRBJ1-5
TGTGCCATCACCTCGGACTTACGGCAGCCCCAGCATTTT
CAITSDLRQPQHF
>many|-|TRBV12-3/TRBV12-4|TRBJ2-4
TGTGCCAGCTCTCGGAGGGGGAGGGACATTCAGTACTTC
CASSRRGRDIQYF
>few|-|TRBV6-2/TRBV6-3|TRBJ1-6
TGTGCCAGCACACCCAGGGGTACGACACCCCTCCACTTT
CASTPRGTTPLHF
>-|TRBD1|TRBV5-4|TRBJ2-2
TGTGCCAGCAGCTCCGGGACAGGGGGCACCGGGGAGCTGTTTTTT
CASSSGTGGTGELFF
>many|-|TRBV24-1|TRBJ1-5
TGTGCCACCAGTGATTCACAGGCGCGTCAGCCCCAGCATTTT
CATSDSQARQPQHF
>many|-|TRBV7-2|TRBJ1-6
TGTGCCGGCGGGGGGCTAAATTCACCCCTCCACTTT
CAGGGLNSPLHF
>many|-|TRBV6-5|TRBJ2-3
TGTGCCAGCAGTTACTTTCAAAACGGTCCGGCAGATACGCAGTATTTT
CASSYFQNGPADTQYF
>many|-|TRBV7-2|TRBJ2-5
TGTGCCAGCAGCTGGAAGGCCCAAGAGACCCAGTACTTC
CASSWKAQETQYF
>many|-|TRBV7-2|TRBJ2-3
TGTGCCAGCAGCTCGAATACGAACCCCGCAGATACGCAGTATTTT
CASSSNTNPADTQYF
>many|TRBD2|TRBV6-4|TRBJ2-3
TGTGCCAGCAGTCGCCACCAGAGGGGACTAGCGGTCCCAGGGGCGACTACAGATACGCAGTATTTT
CASSRHQRGLAVPGATTDTQYF
>few|-|TRBV6-1|TRBJ1-2
TGTGCCAGCAGTCTTGACAGGCACCCCTATGGCTACACCTTC
CASSLDRHPYGYTF
>many|TRBD1|TRBV10-3|TRBJ1-5
TGTGCCATCAGTGAGTGGGGACAGGGTCAGCCCCAGCATTTT
CAISEWGQGQPQHF
>many|-|TRBV5-5|TRBJ2-3
TGTGCCAGCAGCGTGGGTCGGCCGAGCACAGATACGCAGTATTTT
CASSVGRPSTDTQYF
>-|TRBD1|TRBV5-1|TRBJ2-5
TGCGCCAGCAGCAAAAGACAGGGTTCAGGGGAGACCCAGTACTTC
CASSKRQGSGETQYF
>many|-|TRBV7-3|TRBJ2-3
TGTGCCAGCAGCTTAGGGGGGCTCACAGATACGCAGTATTTT
CASSLGGLTDTQYF
>many|TRBD2|TRBV24-1|TRBJ2-4
TGTGCCACCAGTGACCACCTTAGCGGGGGCGACATTCAGTACTTC
CATSDHLSGGDIQYF
>many|-|TRBV4-1|TRBJ2-2
TGCGCCAGCAGCCAAAGGGCCTTGAACACCGGGGAGCTGTTTTTT
CASSQRALNTGELFF
>many|-|TRBV7-9|TRBJ2-5
TGTGCCAGCAGCTTAGGAGGGAGAGTCGGGGAGACCCAGTACTTC
CASSLGGRVGETQYF
>many|-|TRBV6-1|TRBJ1-2
TGTGCCAGCAGTGTTACAGCGGAAGGCTACACCTTC
CASSVTAEGYTF
>-|-|TRBV5-8|TRBJ2-6
TGTGCCAGCAGTTCACACCTCTCTGGGGCCAACGTCCTGACTTTC
CASSSHLSGANVLTF
>many|-|TRBV29-1|TRBJ2-6
TGCAGACCCTGCGCCTCTGGGGCCAACGTCCTGACTTTC
CRPCASGANVLTF
>many|TRBD1|TRBV5-6|TRBJ2-6
TGTGCCAGCAGCACCGGGACAGGGGGAGGTGGGGCCAACGTCCTGACTTTC
CASSTGTGGGGANVLTF
>many|-|TRBV20-1|TRBJ2-3
TGCAGTGCTAGAGGCCCCACGGGGGTTGGGGAGTATTTT
CSARGPTGVGEYF
>many|-|TRBV4-3|TRBJ1-6
TGCGCCAGCAGCCAAGACCCCGGGATGGATAATTCACCCCTCCACTTT
CASSQDPGMDNSPLHF
>many|TRBD1|TRBV20-1|TRBJ2-1
TGCAGTGCGCCAAGGGACAGGGGTGGAGAGCAGTTCTTC
CSAPRDRGGEQFF
>many|TRBD1|TRBV6-2/TRBV6-3|TRBJ1-2
TGTGCCAGCAGACCGGGACAGGGGTTTCGCTACACCTTC
CASRPGQGFRYTF
>many|-|TRBV10-3|TRBJ2-3
TGTGCCATCAGTAGGGATCGCACAGATACGCAGTATTTT
CAISRDRTDTQYF
>many|TRBD1|TRBV7-2|TRBJ2-7
TGTGCCAGCTCCGGCCGGACAGGGGCCCAAGGGGAGCAGTACTTC
CASSGRTGAQGEQYF
>-|-|TRBV27|TRBJ1-1
TGTGCCAGCAGTCCAGTCCTCCTGAACACTGAAGCTTTCTTT
CASSPVLLNTEAFF
>many|-|TRBV3-1|TRBJ1-2
TGTGCCAGCAGCCAAGATTACACCTATGGCTACACCTTC
CASSQDYTYGYTF
>few|TRBD2|TRBV12-3/TRBV12-4|TRBJ2-3
TGTGCCAGCAGTTTACCCCCGACTAGCGGGGGGTACAGCACAGATACGCAGTATTTT
CASSLPPTSGGYSTDTQYF
>-|-|TRBV3-1|TRBJ2-7
TGTGCCTCCACGTTATCGACGGCAGCCTACGAGCAGTACTTC
CASTLSTAAYEQYF
>few|TRBD2|TRBV5-1|TRBJ2-5
TGCGCCAGCAGCATGACTAGCGGGCAAGAGACCCAGTACTTC
CASSMTSGQETQYF
>many|-|TRBV12-3/TRBV12-4|TRBJ2-1
TGTGCCAGCAGACTCGGCGCCGGGGGGCTCTACAATGAGCAGTTCTTC
CASRLGAGGLYNEQFF
>many|-|TRBV7-6|TRBJ1-5
TGTGCCAGCAGCGCCTCGGCCAGGGATAGCAATCAGCCCCAGCATTTT
CASSASARDSNQPQHF